The present entry profiles one TCR beta chain with its context. A single base separates this from a much larger clone, so it may be a read error. The extraction recovered at least 5.5 micrograms of total RNA per sample. This entry comes from a study of blood T cells in healthy people across ages. Study-level background: Researchers report that template switching captured about one barcoded beta molecule per two T cells.

The CDR3 sequence is 19 residues long. Per the germline V gene, CDR1 is MGHRA and CDR2 is YSYEKL. The use of a sample-barcoded 5' primer and a J-beta primer mix characterized a second PCR of 7 to 11 cycles. A single record per CDR3 protein comes from TCRdb applying MiXCR to the 5' RACE reads. The sample contains about 650,000 distinct CDR3 sequences, 52% of which appear only once. The rearrangement uses TRBV4-1 and TRBJ2-1, with a possible D match to TRBD2 (6 bases). The origin of this receptor is a woman older than 75 in good health. The material sequenced was blood. The CDR3 loop is CACSPRGSGDRGSYNEQFF. The CDR3 coding sequence is TGCGCCTGCAGCCCCCGGGGTAGCGGCGATAGGGGCTCCTACAATGAGCAGTTCTTC.